The clone carrying this T cell receptor (beta chain) was observed once. This specimen comes from a study of control samples from healthy donors and cancer patients. Only in-frame clones appear in the TCRdb table, and some are missing; sequencing was by immunoSEQ multiplex PCR. The sample has 95,000 to 150,000 clones, 90% to 95% seen once. The CDR3 is made up of 14 amino acids. V lost 7 bases to trimming and J lost 4 bases, with 13 bases between them. CDR1 is LGHDT and CDR2 is YNNKEL in the germline V gene (reference sequence). This clonotype originated in a woman between 18 and 29 years old in good health. The chain has TRBV3-1 (or the pseudogene TRBV3-2) and TRBJ2-2; D uncertain. Sequencing was done on a sample of blood. This chain's CDR3 is CASMDTYSTGELFF. DNA for the CDR3: TGTGCCAGCATGGATACTTATTCCACCGGGGAGCTGTTTTTT.